This TCR beta chain originates from a study of shared clonotypes between healthy human individuals. Study information: A donor's plate count was three for CD4 naive and three for CD4 memory; CD8 naive had two and CD8 memory one.

Assay used: immunoSEQ multiplex PCR; TCRdb lists only in-frame clones, some missing. The repertoire has about a million clones, approximately 70% of them found once; the top ten carry over 1.3%. In the case of this clone: Its antigen is undetermined.

CD4+ cells underwent separation, giving CD45RA+ naive and CD45RA-negative memory subsets. Trimming cost V 4 bases and J 8 bases, with 20 bases left between them. Germline V CDR1 and CDR2: PRHDT, FYEKMQ (reference sequence). There are 16 residues in the CDR3. Study outcomes and limitations: Clonotype sharing among donors was thought likely to change with sequencing depth.

V is TRBV13 and J is TRBJ1-4, with D hard to call. Sequenced: memory CD4+ T cells sorted from blood. Subset noted: CD45RA-negative fraction. The clonotype comes from a man younger than 30 in good health. The CDR3 nucleotides read TGTGCCAGCAGCTCCACCGGTGGACCGGCTGGGGAAAAACTGTTTTTT. It codes for CASSSTGGPAGEKLFF.